The clone carrying this TCR beta chain was counted many times. This sample is drawn from a study of T cells in Graves' hyperthyroidism and ophthalmopathy. The study included ophthalmopathy patients with Clinical Activity Score at least 3, NOSPECS grade at least 4 and duration under 3 months. Researchers took RNA transcripts and amplified the TCR beta CDR3 regions from them. The TCR CDR3 first-round RT-PCR relied on the HTBI primer set. One entry per CDR3 protein results from TCRdb running MiXCR on the multiplex PCR reads. Found here are about 350,000 distinct CDR3 sequences, about 13% of them singletons; the top ten hold about a third. This TCR was sampled from a woman in her forties with Graves' ophthalmopathy. What was sequenced was blood.

In DNA, the CDR3 is TGTGCCAGCAGCCCCGAGCAGTGGGCTGGGGAGACCCAGTACTTC. It yields the protein CASSPEQWAGETQYF. The chain is built from TRBV5-5 and TRBJ2-5; D is uncertain. V was cut by 4 bases and J by 5 bases, with 18 bases left in between. Per germline, CDR1 SGHKS and CDR2 YYEKEE (reference sequence). The length of the CDR3 is 15 residues.